The sequence of this T cell receptor beta chain was determined in a study of blood T cell repertoires in COVID-19. The wider study: Italy, Spain and the United States were the sources of the convalescent and acute COVID-19 samples. The analysed material was cDNA or gDNA that came from T cells, B-cell-depleted T cells, or PBMCs.

Source study methods: Counts of nucleated cells, estimated from reference gene primer amplification, were obtained. Sequenced by immunoSEQ multiplex PCR; TCRdb stores in-frame clones only, minus some. The D gene and trimming were derived from the DNA, and the V and J assignments and clone size from that table. Of 30,000 to 35,000 clones in the sample, about 80% were seen once. Trimming took off 2 bases at V and 7 bases at J, with 11 bases between the two ends. The CDR3 loop spans 13 amino acids. The V gene's germline CDR1 is SGHTA and CDR2 FQGNSA. In this sample, this clone turned up once. The clonotype originates from a man over 45 with acute or convalescent COVID-19. Sequences were obtained from peripheral blood. The chain has TRBV7-2 and TRBJ1-2; D is ambiguous. This CDR3 reads CASSLIVDFGYTF. The CDR3 coding sequence is TGTGCCAGCAGCTTAATTGTAGATTTTGGCTACACCTTC.